This paragraph reports one T cell receptor beta chain. No antigen is known for it. The sample is drawn from a study of T-cell memory formation after mild COVID-19. Whole-study context: The two donors had largely donor-specific TCR clusters. General study points: SARS-CoV-2 specificity of second-wave clones peaking day 37 was unconfirmed. In pre-infection memory, a portion of responding clones appeared, which suggested that cross-reactive memory joined.

V shed 6 bases and J 7 bases; nucleotides not matched to a gene: 8. The CDR3 totals 16 residues. Germline V gene sequence: CDR1 SGHVS, CDR2 FNYEAQ. Constant-segment primers and 5'RACE yielded cDNA libraries for TCR alpha and TCR beta, each carrying sample barcodes and UMIs. Using its own MiXCR run on the 5' RACE reads, TCRdb lists one record per CDR3 protein. The sample lists about 430,000 distinct CDR3 sequences; approximately 18% were seen once. Sequencing was carried out using PBMCs or a T cell subset sorted from them (not recorded which). The clonotype originates from a young man who had mild COVID-19 (a few samples of this study predate the infection). Cell type and time point are not known. The chain combines TRBV7-6 with TRBJ2-1; 14 nucleotides match TRBD2. CDR3: CASSPRLAGGENEQFF. The DNA for the CDR3 is TGTGCCAGCAGTCCGCGACTAGCGGGGGGGGAAAATGAGCAGTTCTTC.